This T cell receptor (beta chain) is from a study of siplizumab effects on memory and regulatory T cells. Assays covered 10^5 or so TCR templates per sample. Assay: immunoSEQ multiplex PCR; the TCRdb copy retains only in-frame clones and omits some. The profile shows about 100,000 clones, about 95% of them singletons. From germline, CDR1 is SGHRS and CDR2 YFSETQ. This CDR3 has 17 residues. V dropped 2 bases and J dropped 7 bases, with 25 bases sitting between them. What was sequenced was non-Treg CD4+ T cells sorted from blood. The chain has TRBV5-1 and TRBJ2-7; D may match TRBD1 or TRBD2 (5 bases each). The sequence was collected from a human donor in good health. Here the CDR3 reads CASSFFARDRRRGEQYF. CDR3 DNA: TGCGCCAGCAGCTTTTTTGCGAGGGACCGCCGTAGAGGTGAGCAGTACTTC.